A single sample gave rise to the 10 T cell receptor beta chains below, sequenced in a study of blood T cell repertoires in COVID-19. Profiled with immunoSEQ multiplex PCR; TCRdb holds only in-frame clones, not every one. The repertoire has approximately 150,000 clones, 82% of them found once; the top ten carry 15% to 20%. The material sequenced was PBMCs or T cells enriched from blood (not recorded which). The receptors derive from a man between 60 and 75 years old who had recovered from COVID-19.

This chain connects TRBV21-1 to TRBJ2-1; the table's TRBD2 call for D was not verified on the DNA. TRBV21-1 is classified as a pseudogene. This CDR3 is built from 16 residues. CDR3 in DNA: TGTGCCAGCAGCGAGACTGAGTTTAGCTCCTACAATGAGCAGTTCTTC. This gives the protein CASSETEFSSYNEQFF.

The V call is TRBV29-1, the J call TRBJ2-4; the D gene is possibly TRBD2 (5 bases). V was cut by 3 bases and J by 2 bases, with 11 bases left in between. The CDR3 is 14 residues long. Germline V gene lookup returns CDR1 SQVTM and CDR2 ANQGSEA. Here the CDR3 reads CSVEAPGTKNIQYF. The CDR3 nucleotides read TGCAGCGTTGAGGCGCCGGGGACCAAAAACATTCAGTACTTC. Full variable domain (remainder filled in from reference TRBV29-1 and TRBJ2-4): SAVISQKPSRDICQRGTSLTIQCQVDSQVTMMFWYRQQPGQSLTLIATANQGSEATYESGFVIDKFPISRPNLTFSTLTVSNMSPEDSSIYLCSVEAPGTKNIQYFGAGTRLSVL.

The rearrangement links TRBV6-5 to TRBJ2-5; D is possibly TRBD2 (5 bases). This CDR3 contains 15 residues. Germline CDR1 MNHEY, CDR2 SVGAGI. The V and J ends lost 5 bases and 3 bases respectively, with 16 bases between them. CDR3 bases: TGTGCCAGCAGTCCGACGACTACACCCAAAGAGACCCAGTACTTC. Amino acids: CASSPTTTPKETQYF.

About this clone: This CDR3 is also generated by other DNA sequences in the sample. V is TRBV28 and J is TRBJ1-5; D is ambiguous. Germline V CDR1 and CDR2: MDHEN, SYDVKM. V was cut by 6 bases and J by 4 bases, with 7 bases left in between. The CDR3 spans 12 residues. DNA for the CDR3: TGTGCCAGCAGGGGCCCTAATCAGCCCCAGCATTTT. Amino acid sequence: CASRGPNQPQHF.

The chain carries TRBV15 and TRBJ2-7; the D is unclear. The CDR3 length is 12 residues. The germline V gene encodes CDR1 LNHNV and CDR2 YYDKDF (reference sequence). Trimming shortened V by 1 base and J by 4 bases, and 5 bases separated the two germline ends. In nucleotides, the CDR3 is TGTGCCACCAGCAGAGGCGGTTACGAGCAGTACTTC. Translated, it gives CATSRGGYEQYF.

The chain links TRBV7-2 to TRBJ2-7; TRBD1 agrees at 8 bases. This CDR3 comprises 14 residues. After removal of 6 bases from V and 3 bases from J, the junction contained 7 bases not matched to a gene. Germline CDR1 and CDR2: SGHTA and FQGNSA. The CDR3 is CASRKWDRSYEQYF. Written as DNA, the CDR3 is TGTGCCAGCAGAAAATGGGACAGGAGCTACGAGCAGTACTTC.

The V call is TRBV10-1, the J call TRBJ1-4, with TRBD1 as a possible D gene (6 bases). The CDR3 has 18 residues. The V and J ends lost 2 bases and 8 bases respectively, with 24 bases between them. From germline, CDR1 is WNHNN and CDR2 SYGVQD (reference sequence). CDR3 sequence: CASSEGRWTDKVREKLFF. For the CDR3, the DNA is TGCGCCAGCAGTGAGGGTAGGTGGACAGACAAAGTACGGGAAAAACTGTTTTTT.

This clone has only one observation. This chain links TRBV5-1 with TRBJ1-6; D unresolved. The CDR3 is 15 amino acids. Germline V gene data show CDR1 as SGHRS and CDR2 as YFSETQ. Trimming removed 3 bases from V and 8 bases from J, with 15 bases in between. CDR3 region: CASSYGSQYDSPLHF. CDR3 sequence (DNA): TGCGCCAGCAGCTACGGGAGCCAGTATGATTCACCCCTCCACTTT.

The table lists this clone with a count of one. The rearrangement joins TRBV19 to TRBJ1-5; 9 bases line up with TRBD1. Germline lookup yields CDR1 LNHDA and CDR2 SQIVND (reference sequence). The ends lost 10 bases at V and 4 bases at J; junction bases unmatched: 17. CDR3 size: 17 residues. The CDR3 DNA reads TGTGCCACCCAGGGGGGCCCGGGGACAGGGCGAAATCAGCCCCAGCATTTT. It specifies CATQGGPGTGRNQPQHF.

The chain joins TRBV29-1 to TRBJ1-6; 8 positions match TRBD1. CDR1 SQVTM and CDR2 ANQGSEA come from the germline V gene. After removal of 4 bases from V and 6 bases from J, the junction contained 5 bases not matched to a gene. There are 14 residues in the CDR3. The CDR3 loop reads CSVGAGGSNSPLHF. The CDR3 DNA is TGCAGCGTTGGGGCAGGGGGCTCTAATTCACCCCTCCACTTT.